One sample yielded the 25 T cell receptor beta chains listed below, sequenced in a study of T cell responses to AZD1222 COVID-19 vaccine. Profiled with immunoSEQ multiplex PCR; TCRdb holds only in-frame clones, not every one. The table lists 20,000 to 30,000 clones, around 87% of them singletons. The source was peripheral blood, collected 28 days after the second AZD1222 dose. Receptors originate from an adult who received the AZD1222 COVID-19 vaccine.

CDR3 nucleotides: TGCGCCAGCAGCTTGGATCCTAGCGGGGGGTACAATGAGCAGTTCTTC. It is translated as CASSLDPSGGYNEQFF. The rearrangement links TRBV5-1 to TRBJ2-1; 11 bases fit TRBD2. Germline CDR1 reads SGHRS; CDR2 reads YFSETQ. V shed 0 bases, J shed 4 bases, and the junction held 3 bases outside the gene matches. CDR3 length: 16 amino acids.

The chain joins TRBV30 to TRBJ2-7; D gene uncertain. Per the germline V gene, CDR1 is GTSNPN and CDR2 is SVGIG (reference sequence). V dropped 4 bases and J dropped 2 bases, with 15 bases sitting between them. The CDR3 extends over 14 amino acids. The CDR3 nucleotides read TGTGCCTGGACCAGTAAAAGTCACACCTACGAGCAGTACTTC. Translating gives CAWTSKSHTYEQYF.

The gene calls are TRBV27 and TRBJ2-7; maybe TRBD1 (5 bases). The germline V gene encodes CDR1 MNHEY and CDR2 SMNVEV (reference sequence). The CDR3 length is 16 residues. Trimming removed 2 bases from V and 0 bases from J, with 14 bases in between. CDR3 nucleotide sequence: TGTGCCAGCAGTTTAACTTCGCAGGGCCTCTCCTACGAGCAGTACTTC. Residues: CASSLTSQGLSYEQYF.

The genes are TRBV28 and TRBJ2-4; D perhaps matches TRBD1 (5 bases). This CDR3 is 12 amino acids long. V dropped 5 bases and J dropped 5 bases, with 7 bases sitting between them. The V gene's germline CDR1 is MDHEN and CDR2 SYDVKM. The DNA for the CDR3 is TGTGCCAGCAGTCAGACAGAAAACATTCAGTACTTC. This codes for CASSQTENIQYF.

The chain has TRBV5-8 and TRBJ2-3; 7 bases map to TRBD2. The CDR3 is made up of 14 amino acids. Germline V gives CDR1 SGHTS, CDR2 YDEGEE. With V trimmed by 6 bases and J by 3 bases, 7 bases remained unmatched. The DNA for the CDR3 is TGTGCCAGCACACTAGCGATCTCGACAGATACGCAGTATTTT. Translating gives CASTLAISTDTQYF.

This clone is deemed large. The V call is TRBV21-1, the J call TRBJ2-2; TRBD2, the D gene given by the table, was not confirmed from the DNA. TRBV21-1 is noted as a pseudogene. The CDR3 loop spans 17 amino acids. The CDR3 region has the DNA TGTGCCAGCAGCAAATTAAAACTAGCGGGGGACACCGGGGAGCTGTTTTTT. Translation: CASSKLKLAGDTGELFF.

This chain connects TRBV9 to TRBJ2-5, with 8 positions matching TRBD1. The germline V gene encodes CDR1 SGDLS and CDR2 YYNGEE. With V trimmed by 4 bases and J by 5 bases, 7 bases remained unmatched. The CDR3 sequence is 14 residues long. CDR3 DNA: TGTGCCAGCAGCCCCGGACAGGGCGACGAGACCCAGTACTTC. It codes for CASSPGQGDETQYF.

V gene TRBV6-5 combines with J gene TRBJ2-7, with TRBD2 matching 7 bases. The CDR3 totals 15 residues. The J segment lost 7 bases and the V segment lost 6 bases, leaving 15 bases of the junction unmatched. The germline V gene encodes CDR1 MNHEY and CDR2 SVGAGI. CDR3 loop: CASRLQRDPWLEQYF. The CDR3 DNA reads as TGTGCCAGCAGACTTCAGCGGGACCCTTGGCTGGAGCAGTACTTC.

The rearrangement uses TRBV10-3 and TRBJ2-7; 13 nucleotides line up with TRBD2. CDR3 size: 16 residues. Germline CDR1 ENHRY, CDR2 SYGVKD. V was clipped by 6 bases and J by 4 bases; unmatched bases: 9. CDR3 sequence (DNA): TGTGCCATCAGCGAAGGACTAGCGGGAGCAGGATACGAGCAGTACTTC. It yields the protein CAISEGLAGAGYEQYF.

In this sample, this clone turned up a few times. The V call is TRBV29-1, the J call TRBJ1-4; D gene unclear. The CDR3 runs 13 residues. Deletions cut 3 bases from V and 5 bases from J, with 10 bases between. Germline assignment: CDR1 SQVTM and CDR2 ANQGSEA. The CDR3 region is CSVEERANEKLFF. In nucleotides, the CDR3 is TGCAGCGTTGAGGAGCGGGCGAATGAAAAACTGTTTTTT.

The chain carries TRBV7-6 and TRBJ2-2, with unresolved D. The germline V and J ends were trimmed by 0 bases and 8 bases, with 7 bases remaining between them. The CDR3 extends over 13 amino acids. Germline CDR1 and CDR2: SGHVS and FNYEAQ. The CDR3 sequence is CASSLAGKGELFF. For the CDR3, the DNA is TGTGCCAGCAGCTTAGCGGGAAAGGGGGAGCTGTTTTTT.

The rearrangement links TRBV28 to TRBJ1-5; 7 bases agree with TRBD1. V lost 3 bases, J lost 2 bases, and 4 bases stayed unmatched. The CDR3 covers 15 residues. Germline V gene data show CDR1 as MDHEN and CDR2 as SYDVKM. CDR3 DNA: TGTGCCAGCAGTTTCGGCCAGGGGGGCAATCAGCCCCAGCATTTT. Translation: CASSFGQGGNQPQHF. The full variable domain, rest sourced from reference TRBV28 and TRBJ1-5, is DVKVTQSSRYLVKRTGEKVFLECVQDMDHENMFWYRQDPGLGLRLIYFSYDVKMKEKGDIPEGYSVSREKKERFSLILESASTNQTSMYLCASSFGQGGNQPQHFGDGTRLSIL.

The chain recombines TRBV9 with TRBJ2-2, with 8 bases aligning to TRBD2. This CDR3 spans 15 amino acids. Trimming cost V 1 base and J 3 bases; bases outside gene matches: 2. CDR1 and CDR2 (germline): SGDLS, YYNGEE. CDR3 sequence (DNA): TGTGCCAGCAGCGTAACGGGGGGGGACACCGGGGAGCTGTTTTTT. It encodes CASSVTGGDTGELFF.

The J gene is TRBJ1-1, the V gene TRBV7-2; no definite D call. The germline V gene encodes CDR1 SGHTA and CDR2 FQGNSA. Trimming left V 2 bases short and J 2 bases short, with 9 bases between. The CDR3 extends over 14 amino acids. The DNA for the CDR3 is TGTGCCAGCAGCTTAAATCGGGCAAACACTGAAGCTTTCTTT. This translates into CASSLNRANTEAFF.

This clone is medium-sized (0.01 to 0.1%) within its sample. J is TRBJ2-1 and V is TRBV7-6; D is unclear. CDR1 SGHVS and CDR2 FNYEAQ come from the germline V gene. Trimming left V 1 base short and J 7 bases short, with 11 bases between. This CDR3 is built from 14 residues. The DNA of the CDR3 is TGTGCCAGCAGCTTAGAGCTCGTGATAAATGAGCAGTTCTTC. Protein: CASSLELVINEQFF.

The rearrangement joins TRBV7-2 to TRBJ2-7, with D possibly being TRBD2 (5 bases). The CDR3 extends over 14 amino acids. V shed 3 bases and J shed 0 bases, with 9 bases lying between them. Germline V CDR1 and CDR2: SGHTA, FQGNSA. Written as DNA, the CDR3 is TGTGCCAGCAGCTTGGGAGAGTACTCCTACGAGCAGTACTTC. Encoded protein: CASSLGEYSYEQYF.

The chain is built from TRBV28 and TRBJ2-7, with D perhaps matching TRBD2 (6 bases). The V and J ends lost 5 bases and 6 bases respectively, with 23 bases between them. The germline CDR1 and CDR2 sequences are MDHEN and SYDVKM. The CDR3 totals 16 residues. CDR3 protein: CASSPPGSWAGSEQYF. The CDR3, as DNA: TGTGCCAGCAGTCCCCCGGGGTCGTGGGCGGGGAGCGAGCAGTACTTC.

This clone appeared a single time. The chain combines TRBV5-4 with TRBJ2-7, with D perhaps TRBD2 (6 bases). Germline loops: CDR1 SGHNT, CDR2 YYREEE (reference sequence). The CDR3 runs 15 residues. Trimming left V 4 bases short and J 1 base short, with 15 bases between. CDR3 loop: CASSPGWRDSYEQYF. In DNA, the CDR3 is TGTGCCAGCAGCCCCGGTTGGCGGGATTCCTACGAGCAGTACTTC.

The V and J genes are TRBV30 and TRBJ2-7; D remains unclear. This CDR3 is built from 12 residues. The V gene's germline CDR1 is GTSNPN and CDR2 SVGIG (reference sequence). Trimming took off 2 bases at V and 2 bases at J, with 7 bases between the two ends. The CDR3 sequence: CAWSIRAYEQYF. The CDR3 DNA reads as TGTGCCTGGAGTATCCGGGCCTACGAGCAGTACTTC. Full variable domain (remainder filled in from reference TRBV30 and TRBJ2-7): SQTIHQWPATLVQPVGSPLSLECTVEGTSNPNLYWYRQAAGRGLQLLFYSVGIGQISSEVPQNLSASRPQDRQFILSSKKLLLSDSGFYLCAWSIRAYEQYFGPGTRLTVT.

The chain combines TRBV6-1 with TRBJ1-5; no clear D gene. The V end lost 1 base, the J end lost 2 bases, and 12 bases lay between the germline ends. In germline, CDR1 is MNHNS, CDR2 SASEGT. This CDR3 is 16 amino acids long. The CDR3 sequence: CASSEGAGVGNQPQHF. CDR3 nucleotide sequence: TGTGCCAGCAGTGAAGGAGCTGGGGTTGGCAATCAGCCCCAGCATTTT.

V is TRBV7-3 and J is TRBJ2-3, with TRBD1 matching 7 bases. This CDR3 is 16 amino acids long. The V gene end was trimmed by 5 bases and the J gene end by 4 bases; junction bases not matched to a gene: 12. Germline V gene lookup returns CDR1 SGHTA and CDR2 FQGTGA. CDR3 sequence reads: CASSRQGSGGADTQYF. CDR3 coding DNA: TGTGCCAGCAGCCGACAGGGATCTGGGGGCGCAGATACGCAGTATTTT.

The CDR3 spells CASSLLAGASGGELFF. CDR3 DNA sequence: TGCGCCAGCAGCCTACTAGCGGGAGCTTCGGGCGGGGAGCTGTTTTTT. This sequence joins TRBV4-3 and TRBJ2-2; TRBD2 matches 11 bases. Germline-derived CDR1 and CDR2 are LGHNA and YSLEER. CDR3 length: 16 amino acids. The V gene end was trimmed by 4 bases and the J gene end by 7 bases; junction bases not matched to a gene: 8.

V gene TRBV7-2 combines with J gene TRBJ2-1; the D is unclear. The CDR3 contains 14 residues. Germline lookup yields CDR1 SGHTA and CDR2 FQGNSA. The V gene lost 4 bases and the J gene lost 5 bases, with 12 bases spanning the gap. DNA for the CDR3: TGTGCCAGCAGCTCTCAGACTGGTAACAATGAGCAGTTCTTC. The encoded protein is CASSSQTGNNEQFF.

The chain combines TRBV14 with TRBJ2-7, with 7 bases fitting TRBD1. CDR1 is SGHDN and CDR2 is FVKESK in the germline V gene. The CDR3 length is 15 residues. The ends lost 4 bases at V and 9 bases at J; junction bases unmatched: 15. The CDR3 spells CASSPTRQGSFGQYF. CDR3 bases: TGTGCCAGCAGCCCCACCCGACAGGGATCCTTCGGGCAGTACTTC. The whole variable domain, remainder taken from reference TRBV14 and TRBJ2-7, is EAGVTQFPSHSVIEKGQTVTLRCDPISGHDNLYWYRRVMGKEIKFLLHFVKESKQDESGMPNNRFLAERTGGTYSTLKVQPAELEDSGVYFCASSPTRQGSFGQYFGPGTRLTVT.

The chain is built from TRBV3-1 (or the pseudogene TRBV3-2) and TRBJ2-7; the D is unclear. Trimming left V 1 base short and J 7 bases short, with 8 bases between. CDR3 size: 12 residues. CDR1 and CDR2 (germline): LGHDT, YNNKEL (reference sequence). The CDR3 DNA sequence: TGTGCCAGCAGCCAAGTCTCCGGGGAGCAGTACTTC. Its translation: CASSQVSGEQYF.